This TCR beta chain comes out of a study of blood T cell repertoires in COVID-19. The CDR3 contains 11 residues. The germline V and J ends were trimmed by 5 bases and 6 bases, with 6 bases remaining between them. Germline lookup yields CDR1 MDHEN and CDR2 SYDVKM. Assay: immunoSEQ multiplex PCR; the TCRdb copy retains only in-frame clones and omits some. The table lists 270,000 or so clones, 89% of them singletons. V is TRBV28 and J is TRBJ2-3; D is unresolved. This clonotype originated in a woman between 40 and 50 years old who had recovered from COVID-19. The sample comprised peripheral blood. The CDR3 DNA follows: TGTGCCAGCAGTCACGAGGATACGCAGTATTTT. Encoded protein: CASSHEDTQYF. The full variable domain, with the rest looked up from reference TRBV28 and TRBJ2-3, is DVKVTQSSRYLVKRTGEKVFLECVQDMDHENMFWYRQDPGLGLRLIYFSYDVKMKEKGDIPEGYSVSREKKERFSLILESASTNQTSMYLCASSHEDTQYFGPGTRLTVL.